These T cell receptor beta chains were read from a single sample in a study of cytomegalovirus exposure and HLA in healthy donors. Sequencing used immunoSEQ multiplex PCR; TCRdb keeps in-frame clones, though not all of them. The repertoire holds 150,000 to 200,000 clones, over 75% seen once, with about 1.9% in the top ten. The specimen sequenced was PBMCs. The receptors shown here come from a woman aged 25-40 years in good health and CMV-seronegative. Both conserved end residues are part of each CDR3. D genes are given only for firm matches. Size is omitted from some rows. Given values are once, few, many or a class for expanded clones.

TRBV19	.	few	TRBJ1-2	TGTGCCAGTAGTATCTACGGGGTTACAGAGAGCTATGGCTACACCTTC	CASSIYGVTESYGYTF
TRBV6-1	.	.	TRBJ1-1	TGTGCCAGCCAACCCCCAGGCCGGTTGAACACTGAAGCTTTCTTT	CASQPPGRLNTEAFF
TRBV25-1	TRBD2	.	TRBJ2-3	TGTGCCAGCAGTGGGGGACTAGCGGGGAGCACAGATACGCAGTATTTT	CASSGGLAGSTDTQYF
TRBV5-6	.	.	TRBJ2-3	TGTGCCAGCAGCAAGGTGGCGGCAGATACGCAGTATTTT	CASSKVAADTQYF
TRBV7-9	.	.	TRBJ2-5	TGTGCCAGCAGCTTAAGAGGGCAAGAGACCCAGTACTTC	CASSLRGQETQYF
TRBV10-3	.	.	TRBJ2-3	TGTGCCATCAGTGGGCAGACTACATCAGGTGCCACAGATACGCAGTATTTT	CAISGQTTSGATDTQYF
TRBV6-4	TRBD1	.	TRBJ1-2	TGTGCCAGCAGTGAGACAGGGCACTATGGCTACACCTTC	CASSETGHYGYTF
TRBV6-6	TRBD2	.	TRBJ2-1	TGTGCCAGCGAACCAGCGGGATCGAGTAGGGAGCAGTTCTTC	CASEPAGSSREQFF
TRBV5-1	.	.	TRBJ1-1	TGCGCCAGCAGCTTGGTGGCAGGGCAAATGAACACTGAAGCTTTCTTT	CASSLVAGQMNTEAFF
TRBV29-1	.	once	TRBJ2-4	TGCAGCGTTGAAACGCCGGGTAAGGGGAACATTCAGTACTTC	CSVETPGKGNIQYF
TRBV4-1	.	.	TRBJ2-1	TGCGCCAGCAGCCAATCCCTAGCGATCTCCTACAATGAGCAGTTCTTC	CASSQSLAISYNEQFF
TRBV9	TRBD1	.	TRBJ1-3	TGTGCCAGCAGCGGGGACAGCTTTCGCTCTGGAAACACCATATATTTT	CASSGDSFRSGNTIYF
TRBV11-2	.	.	TRBJ2-7	TGTGCCAGCAGCTTAATTCCGCGGCAGGGCTACGAGCAGTACTTC	CASSLIPRQGYEQYF
TRBV2	.	.	TRBJ2-7	TGTGCCAGCAGTGCCGACAGACCCTACGAGCAGTACTTC	CASSADRPYEQYF
TRBV4-3	.	.	TRBJ1-1	TGCGCCAGCAGCCAACAGGGTTTTTGGAACACTGAAGCTTTCTTT	CASSQQGFWNTEAFF
TRBV19	TRBD1	.	TRBJ2-7	TGTGCCAGTAGTATCACAGGGGCATTGGGCGAGCAGTACTTC	CASSITGALGEQYF